One and the same sample provided the 17 T cell receptor beta chains below, sequenced in a study of CD8 T cells in Susac syndrome. RNA amounts of about 0.45 to 1 ug underwent reverse transcription with random hexamers. Each CDR3 protein gets one entry after TCRdb re-called the immunoSEQ multiplex PCR reads with MiXCR. The sample consists of 70,000 or so distinct CDR3 sequences, over 85% of them appearing once. The sample consisted of CD8+ T cells from PBMCs. All receptors derive from a human donor with multiple sclerosis.

The chain has TRBV29-1 and TRBJ2-1, with D possibly TRBD2 on 6 matching bases. There are 14 residues in the CDR3. The germline V and J ends were trimmed by 4 bases and 6 bases, with 16 bases remaining between them. Germline assignment: CDR1 SQVTM and CDR2 ANQGSEA. The CDR3 region has the DNA TGCAGCGTTGTTCCGGGGGACCGTACCAATGAGCAGTTCTTC. Protein product: CSVVPGDRTNEQFF.

The chain links TRBV5-5 to TRBJ2-7; TRBD1 is a possible D gene (5 bases). The CDR3 has 14 residues. Trimming took 1 base from V and 5 from J, leaving 13 bases between them. The germline V gene has CDR1 SGHKS and CDR2 YYEKEE (reference sequence). The CDR3 loop is CASSLRQGVNEQYF. CDR3 DNA: TGTGCCAGCAGCTTGAGGCAGGGTGTCAACGAGCAGTACTTC.

The V and J genes are TRBV2 and TRBJ1-5; no firm D call. The CDR3 covers 13 residues. Germline values: CDR1 SNHLY, CDR2 FYNNEI. V shed 7 bases and J shed 0 bases, with 7 bases lying between them. CDR3: CASKYSSNQPQHF. DNA for the CDR3: TGTGCCAGCAAATATTCTAGCAATCAGCCCCAGCATTTT. Full variable domain (rest looked up from reference TRBV2 and TRBJ1-5): EPEVTQTPSHQVTQMGQEVILRCVPISNHLYFYWYRQILGQKVEFLVSFYNNEISEKSEIFDDQFSVERPDGSNFTLKIRSTKLEDSAMYFCASKYSSNQPQHFGDGTRLSIL.

This sequence joins TRBV20-1 and TRBJ1-5; D is possibly TRBD1 (5 bases). Trimming cost V 0 bases and J 3 bases, with 12 bases left between them. CDR1 and CDR2 (germline): DFQATT, SNEGSKA (reference sequence). This CDR3 region has 15 residues. The CDR3 nucleotides read TGCAGTGCTAGAGATCTCAGGGCATTCAATCAGCCCCAGCATTTT. As protein: CSARDLRAFNQPQHF.

This clonotype is medium-sized. V usage is TRBV5-4 and J usage is TRBJ1-1; the match to TRBD1 covers 10 bases. The CDR3 totals 13 residues. CDR1 SGHNT and CDR2 YYREEE come from the germline V gene (reference sequence). Germline trimming cut 0 bases from V and 10 bases from J; bases unmatched to any gene: 3. The CDR3 DNA sequence: TGTGCCAGCAGCTTGGGGGGGGACAGGGGAGCTTTCTTT. Translating gives CASSLGGDRGAFF.

For this clonotype: Mismatch with germline at one junction end may stem from a read error. The V and J genes are TRBV29-1 and TRBJ2-7; TRBD2 matches at 10 bases. Germline V lookup: CDR1 SQVTM, CDR2 ANQGSEA. The CDR3 has 14 amino acids. The CDR3 here is CSVEGLAETYEQYF. Written as DNA, the CDR3 is TGCAGCGTGGAAGGACTAGCGGAGACCTACGAGCAGTACTTC.

The CDR3 sequence is CATSRDSREAGSTDTQYF. DNA for the CDR3: TGTGCCACCAGCAGAGATTCACGAGAGGCAGGGAGCACAGATACGCAGTATTTT. This chain joins TRBV15 and TRBJ2-3; tentative D call: TRBD1 (5 bases). This CDR3 contains 18 residues. Trimming took off 0 bases at V and 0 bases at J, with 16 bases between the two ends. Germline values: CDR1 LNHNV, CDR2 YYDKDF (reference sequence).

The chain recombines TRBV20-1 with TRBJ2-3; D may correspond to TRBD1 or TRBD2 (5 bases each). The CDR3 is 19 amino acids. Germline-derived CDR1 and CDR2 are DFQATT and SNEGSKA (reference sequence). Trimming cost V 0 bases and J 0 bases, with 22 bases left between them. The CDR3 sequence: CSARDPGARKPFSTDTQYF. As DNA, the CDR3 is TGCAGTGCTAGAGATCCCGGGGCCCGAAAGCCTTTCAGCACAGATACGCAGTATTTT.

V and J are TRBV27 and TRBJ2-5; no firm D call. The CDR3 extends over 14 amino acids. The V gene lost 3 bases and the J gene lost 0 bases, with 8 bases spanning the gap. Germline V gene data show CDR1 as MNHEY and CDR2 as SMNVEV (reference sequence). The CDR3 bases are TGTGCCAGCAGTTTTGGGCAGGACCAAGAGACCCAGTACTTC. This translates into CASSFGQDQETQYF.

The V call is TRBV7-9, the J call TRBJ2-1, with D perhaps being TRBD1 or TRBD2 (5 bases each). Germline V gives CDR1 SEHNR, CDR2 FQNEAQ (reference sequence). This CDR3 has 15 amino acids. Trimming stripped 5 bases from V and 5 bases from J, with 16 bases between. For the CDR3, the DNA is TGTGCCAGCAGCCCGGGACCCCTACGGAACAATGAGCAGTTCTTC. This sequence encodes CASSPGPLRNNEQFF.

The rearrangement links TRBV12-5 to TRBJ2-5, with TRBD1 identical over 8 bases. This CDR3 is 16 amino acids long. The J segment lost 2 bases and the V segment lost 3 bases, leaving 8 bases of the junction unmatched. Germline V gene lookup returns CDR1 LGHNT and CDR2 FRNRAP. The CDR3 DNA reads as TGTGCTAGTGGTTTCTTAGACAGGGGAAGACAAGAGACCCAGTACTTC. Its translation: CASGFLDRGRQETQYF.

This chain links TRBV27 with TRBJ2-1; D is undetermined. V lost 4 bases and J 5 bases, leaving 3 bases between the germline ends. CDR1 is MNHEY, CDR2 SMNVEV, per germline (reference sequence). The length of the CDR3 is 11 residues. In DNA form, the CDR3 reads TGTGCCAGCAGTTCTCACAATGAGCAGTTCTTC. Protein: CASSSHNEQFF.

V and J are TRBV25-1 and TRBJ1-4; 9 nucleotides line up with TRBD1. The CDR3 has 13 residues. CDR1 and CDR2 (germline): MGHDK, SYGVNS. V shed 6 bases and J 10 bases; nucleotides not matched to a gene: 6. The CDR3 reads CASRLTGGAKLFF. The CDR3 region has the DNA TGTGCCAGCAGACTTACAGGGGGCGCAAAACTGTTTTTT.

The gene calls are TRBV6-1 and TRBJ2-3, with 11 positions matching TRBD2. V lost 10 bases to trimming and J lost 4 bases; unmatched junction nucleotides: 19. The CDR3 length is 18 residues. Germline V gene sequence: CDR1 MNHNS, CDR2 SASEGT. The CDR3 loop is CATSKDGLAGGPADTQYF. CDR3 bases: TGTGCCACCTCTAAGGACGGATTAGCGGGAGGGCCCGCAGATACGCAGTATTTT.

The chain combines TRBV7-9 with TRBJ1-2; D gene ambiguous. This CDR3 is 11 amino acids long. The V end was cut by 5 bases, the J end by 5 bases, with 6 bases between. CDR1 is SEHNR and CDR2 is FQNEAQ in the germline V gene (reference sequence). CDR3 bases: TGTGCCAGCAGCCCAGTGTATGGCTACACCTTC. It translates to CASSPVYGYTF.

This chain joins TRBV29-1 and TRBJ2-1; 13 bases fit TRBD2. The germline CDR1 and CDR2 sequences are SQVTM and ANQGSEA. There are 14 residues in the CDR3. Unmatched junction bases numbered 1, after V lost 3 bases and J lost 5 bases. DNA for the CDR3: TGCAGCGTTGATGGGACTAGCGGGAACAATGAGCAGTTCTTC. It encodes CSVDGTSGNNEQFF.

The CDR3 DNA sequence: TGCAGCGTTGAGGGACAGGGGGCGTTTGAAGCTTTCTTT. This gives the protein CSVEGQGAFEAFF. The gene calls are TRBV29-1 and TRBJ1-1; 12 bases map to TRBD1. The CDR3 is made up of 13 amino acids. From germline, CDR1 is SQVTM and CDR2 ANQGSEA. Losses at the gene ends were 3 bases for V and 7 bases for J; bases not matched to a gene: 3.